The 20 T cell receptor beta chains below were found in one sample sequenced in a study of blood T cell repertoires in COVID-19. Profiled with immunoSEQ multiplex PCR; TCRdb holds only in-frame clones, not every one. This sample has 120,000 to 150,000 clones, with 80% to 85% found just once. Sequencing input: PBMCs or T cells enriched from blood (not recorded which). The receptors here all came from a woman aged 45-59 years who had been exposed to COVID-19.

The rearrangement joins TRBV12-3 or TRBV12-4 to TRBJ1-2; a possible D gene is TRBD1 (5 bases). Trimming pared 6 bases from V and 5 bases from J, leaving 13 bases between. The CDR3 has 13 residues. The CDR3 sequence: CASRPGGVYGYTF. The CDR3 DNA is TGTGCCAGCAGGCCGGGGGGGGTGTATGGCTACACCTTC.

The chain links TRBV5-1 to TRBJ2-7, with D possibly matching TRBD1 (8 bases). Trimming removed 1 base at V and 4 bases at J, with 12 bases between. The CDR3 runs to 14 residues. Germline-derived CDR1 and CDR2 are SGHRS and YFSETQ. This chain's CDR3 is CASSLTGGAYEQYF. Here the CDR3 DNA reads TGCGCCAGCAGCTTGACAGGGGGGGCTTACGAGCAGTACTTC.

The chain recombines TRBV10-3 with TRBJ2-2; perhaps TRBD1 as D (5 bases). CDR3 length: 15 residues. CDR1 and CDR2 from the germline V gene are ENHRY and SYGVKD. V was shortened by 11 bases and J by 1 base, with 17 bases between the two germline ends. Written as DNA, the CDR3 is TGTGCCTCGACAGAGACCGACGTGAACACCGGGGAGCTGTTTTTT. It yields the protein CASTETDVNTGELFF.

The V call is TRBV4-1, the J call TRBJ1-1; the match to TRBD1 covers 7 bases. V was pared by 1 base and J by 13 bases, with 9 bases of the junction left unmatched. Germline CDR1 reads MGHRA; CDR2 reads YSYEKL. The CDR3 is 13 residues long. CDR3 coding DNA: TGCGCCAGCAGCCAAGGGGACAGCTACCCGATTTTCTTT. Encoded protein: CASSQGDSYPIFF.

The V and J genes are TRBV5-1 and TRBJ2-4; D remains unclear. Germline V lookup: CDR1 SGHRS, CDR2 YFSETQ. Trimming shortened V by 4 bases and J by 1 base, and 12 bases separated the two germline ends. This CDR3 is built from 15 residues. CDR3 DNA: TGCGCCAGCAGCCTCCCGAGTCCCGCCAAAAACATTCAGTACTTC. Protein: CASSLPSPAKNIQYF. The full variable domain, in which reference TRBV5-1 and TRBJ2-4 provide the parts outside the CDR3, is KAGVTQTPRYLIKTRGQQVTLSCSPISGHRSVSWYQQTPGQGLQFLFEYFSETQRNKGNFPGRFSGRQFSNSRSEMNVSTLELGDSALYLCASSLPSPAKNIQYFGAGTRLSVL.

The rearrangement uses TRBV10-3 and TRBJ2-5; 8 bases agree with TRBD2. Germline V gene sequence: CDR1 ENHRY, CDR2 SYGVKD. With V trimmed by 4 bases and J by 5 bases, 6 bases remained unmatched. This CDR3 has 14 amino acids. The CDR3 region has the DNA TGTGCCATCAGTGGGACTAGCAGAACGGAGACCCAGTACTTC. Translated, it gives CAISGTSRTETQYF.

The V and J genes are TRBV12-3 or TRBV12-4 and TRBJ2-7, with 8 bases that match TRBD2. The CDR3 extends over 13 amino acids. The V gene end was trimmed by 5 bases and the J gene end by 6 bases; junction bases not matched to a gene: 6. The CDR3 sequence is CASSPGGGGEQYF. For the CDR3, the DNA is TGTGCCAGCAGTCCCGGGGGGGGAGGCGAGCAGTACTTC.

The CDR3 nucleotides read TGTGCCAGCAGTTCGACTCTCACCCTAAAAGAGACCCAGTACTTC. Amino acid sequence: CASSSTLTLKETQYF. V and J are TRBV6-2 or TRBV6-3 and TRBJ2-5, with D uncertain. The germline V and J ends were trimmed by 4 bases and 3 bases, with 15 bases remaining between them. This CDR3 is built from 15 residues. Germline V gene lookup returns CDR1 MNHEY and CDR2 SVGEGT.

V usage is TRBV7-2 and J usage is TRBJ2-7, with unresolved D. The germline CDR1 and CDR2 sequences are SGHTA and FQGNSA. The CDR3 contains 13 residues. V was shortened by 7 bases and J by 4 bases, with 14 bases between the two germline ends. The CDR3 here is CASTPVPPYEQYF. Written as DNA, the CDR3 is TGTGCCAGCACCCCGGTTCCCCCTTACGAGCAGTACTTC. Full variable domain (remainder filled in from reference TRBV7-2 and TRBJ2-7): GAGVSQSPSNKVTEKGKDVELRCDPISGHTALYWYRQSLGQGLEFLIYFQGNSAPDKSGLPSDRFSAERTGGSVSTLTIQRTQQEDSAVYLCASTPVPPYEQYFGPGTRLTVT.

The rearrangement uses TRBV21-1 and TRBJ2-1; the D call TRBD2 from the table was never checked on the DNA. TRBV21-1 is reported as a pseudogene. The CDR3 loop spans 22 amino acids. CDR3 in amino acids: CASSKDSLPGLAGGIYYNEQFF. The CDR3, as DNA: TGTGCCAGCAGCAAAGATTCCCTCCCTGGACTAGCGGGAGGCATCTACTACAATGAGCAGTTCTTC.

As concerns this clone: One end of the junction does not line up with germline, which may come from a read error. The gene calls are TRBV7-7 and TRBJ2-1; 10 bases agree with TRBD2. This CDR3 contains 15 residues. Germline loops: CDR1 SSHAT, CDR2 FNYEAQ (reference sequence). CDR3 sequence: CASSRSGGPYNEQFF. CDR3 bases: TGTGCTAGCAGCCGTAGCGGGGGGCCCTACAATGAGCAGTTCTTC.

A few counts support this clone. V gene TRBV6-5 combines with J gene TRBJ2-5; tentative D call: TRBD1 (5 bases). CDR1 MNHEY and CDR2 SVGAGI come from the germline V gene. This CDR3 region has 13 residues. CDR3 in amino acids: CALGARVQETQYF. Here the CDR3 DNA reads TGTGCTCTAGGGGCCAGGGTCCAAGAGACCCAGTACTTC.

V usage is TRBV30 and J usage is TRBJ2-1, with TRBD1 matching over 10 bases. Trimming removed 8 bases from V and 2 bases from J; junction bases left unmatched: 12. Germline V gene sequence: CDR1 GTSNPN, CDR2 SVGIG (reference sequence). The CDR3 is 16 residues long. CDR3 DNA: TGTGCCCGAAATGACAGGGGGCGCTCCCCCTACAATGAGCAGTTCTTC. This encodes CARNDRGRSPYNEQFF.

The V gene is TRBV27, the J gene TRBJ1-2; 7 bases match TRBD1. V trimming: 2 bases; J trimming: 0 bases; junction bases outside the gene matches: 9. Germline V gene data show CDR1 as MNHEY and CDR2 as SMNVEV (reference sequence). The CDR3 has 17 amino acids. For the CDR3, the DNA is TGTGCCAGCAGTTTAGAGACAGGGCTCGGAGCTAACTATGGCTACACCTTC. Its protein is CASSLETGLGANYGYTF.

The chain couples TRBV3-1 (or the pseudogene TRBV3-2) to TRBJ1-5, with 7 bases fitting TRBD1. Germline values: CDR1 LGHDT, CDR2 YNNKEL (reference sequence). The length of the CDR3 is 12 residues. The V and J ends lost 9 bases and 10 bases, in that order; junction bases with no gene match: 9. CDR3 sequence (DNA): TGTGCCAGAGGTGCAGGGGGACAACCCCAGCATTTT. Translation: CARGAGGQPQHF.

The CDR3 loop is CASSFGGSPRSGELFF. CDR3 coding DNA: TGTGCCAGCAGCTTCGGAGGCAGCCCCAGGAGCGGGGAGCTGTTTTTT. The chain has TRBV5-6 and TRBJ2-2; tentative D call: TRBD2 (5 bases). V lost 2 bases and J lost 7, with 18 bases in between. CDR3 size: 16 residues. The germline V gene encodes CDR1 SGHDT and CDR2 YYEEEE. Complete variable domain (other parts from reference TRBV5-6 and TRBJ2-2): DAGVTQSPTHLIKTRGQQVTLRCSPKSGHDTVSWYQQALGQGPQFIFQYYEEEERQRGNFPDRFSGHQFPNYSSELNVNALLLGDSALYLCASSFGGSPRSGELFFGEGSRLTVL.

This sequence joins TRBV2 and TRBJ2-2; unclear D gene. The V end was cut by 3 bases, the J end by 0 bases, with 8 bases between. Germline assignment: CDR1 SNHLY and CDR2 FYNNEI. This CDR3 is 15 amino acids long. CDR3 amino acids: CASSEVRPNTGELFF. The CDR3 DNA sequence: TGTGCCAGCAGTGAGGTCAGGCCGAACACCGGGGAGCTGTTTTTT.

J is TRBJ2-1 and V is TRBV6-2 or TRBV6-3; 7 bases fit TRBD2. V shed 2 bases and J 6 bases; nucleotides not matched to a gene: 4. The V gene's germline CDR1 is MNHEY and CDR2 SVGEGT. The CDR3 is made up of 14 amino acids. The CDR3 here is CASSYVGGFNEQFF. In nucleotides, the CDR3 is TGTGCCAGCAGTTACGTGGGGGGGTTCAATGAGCAGTTCTTC.

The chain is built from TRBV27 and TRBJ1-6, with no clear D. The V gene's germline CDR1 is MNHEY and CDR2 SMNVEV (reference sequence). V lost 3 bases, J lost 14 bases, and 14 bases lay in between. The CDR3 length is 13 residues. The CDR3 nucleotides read TGTGCCAGCAGTTTTGTAGCTCGGGGAACCCTCCACTTT. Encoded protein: CASSFVARGTLHF.

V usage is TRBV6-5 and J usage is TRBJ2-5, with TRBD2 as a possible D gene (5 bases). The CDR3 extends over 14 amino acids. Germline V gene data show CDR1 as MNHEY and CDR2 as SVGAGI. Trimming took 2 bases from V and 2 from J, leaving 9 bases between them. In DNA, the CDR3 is TGTGCCAGCAGTTACCGGACTCCTCAAGAGACCCAGTACTTC. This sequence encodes CASSYRTPQETQYF.